This T cell receptor beta chain was documented in a study of blood T cell repertoires in COVID-19. Method: immunoSEQ multiplex PCR; TCRdb's copy keeps in-frame clones and lacks some. Of 60,000 or so clones in the sample, under 80% were seen once. Germline CDR1 and CDR2: ENHRY and SYGVKD. V lost 3 bases and J lost 7, with 19 bases in between. This CDR3 has 15 amino acids. The sample was PBMCs or T cells enriched from blood (not recorded which). The J gene is TRBJ2-7, the V gene TRBV10-3; TRBD1 might be the D (6 bases). This TCR was sampled from a woman in her sixties or seventies who had been exposed to COVID-19. The CDR3 DNA sequence: TGTGCCATCAGTGACCGAACACCACAGGGATGGGAGCAGTACTTC. Translation: CAISDRTPQGWEQYF.